This is a list of T cell receptor beta chains from one sample in a study of cytomegalovirus exposure and HLA in healthy donors. Here immunoSEQ multiplex PCR was the method, and the copy in TCRdb shows in-frame clones only, minus some. The table lists 75,000 to 95,000 clones. Material for sequencing was PBMCs. All receptors derive from a woman aged 55-69 years in good health and CMV-seronegative. Each CDR3 is given with its conserved first and last residue. The D gene is left open where the match is weak.

CDR3: CASSPPPSGYNEQFF
DNA: TGTGCCAGTAGTCCCCCCCCTAGCGGATACAATGAGCAGTTCTTC
J: TRBJ2-1
D: TRBD2
V: TRBV19

CDR3: CARRISTNEKLFF
DNA: TGTGCCAGGAGGATTTCAACTAATGAAAAACTGTTTTTT
J: TRBJ1-4
D: .
V: TRBV2

CDR3: CASSSTEQGPLYEQYF
DNA: TGTGCCAGCAGTTCCACTGAACAGGGCCCCCTTTACGAGCAGTACTTC
J: TRBJ2-7
D: .
V: TRBV28

CDR3: CASRSTSGVSYNEQFF
DNA: TGTGCCAGCAGGTCGACTTCCGGAGTCTCCTACAATGAGCAGTTCTTC
J: TRBJ2-1
D: .
V: TRBV27

CDR3: CARAGDRSLGGTYNEQFF
DNA: TGTGCCAGAGCTGGCGACAGGAGTCTAGGCGGAACCTACAATGAGCAGTTCTTC
J: TRBJ2-1
D: .
V: TRBV2

CDR3: CASSVGEPERNQPQHF
DNA: TGTGCCAGCAGCGTAGGTGAGCCTGAGAGGAATCAGCCCCAGCATTTT
J: TRBJ1-5
D: .
V: TRBV5-4

CDR3: CASSPLYEGGHDYGYTF
DNA: TGTGCCAGTAGCCCCCTTTATGAGGGGGGGCATGACTATGGCTACACCTTC
J: TRBJ1-2
D: .
V: TRBV19

CDR3: CASSGTSGTDTQYF
DNA: TGCGCCAGCAGTGGGACTAGCGGCACAGATACGCAGTATTTT
J: TRBJ2-3
D: TRBD2
V: TRBV10-2

CDR3: CASSLGQLGNTQYF
DNA: TGTGCCAGCAGCTTAGGACAGTTGGGAAATACGCAGTATTTT
J: TRBJ2-3
D: .
V: TRBV5-4

CDR3: CASSFLGGRGGNEQFF
DNA: TGTGCCAGCAGCTTTCTTGGCGGGAGGGGGGGCAATGAGCAGTTCTTC
J: TRBJ2-1
D: TRBD2
V: TRBV7-9

CDR3: CASSQDRGTSGNEQFF
DNA: TGTGCCAGCAGCCAAGATCGCGGGACTAGCGGGAATGAGCAGTTCTTC
J: TRBJ2-1
D: TRBD2
V: TRBV4-2

CDR3: CASSGGLLAQETQYF
DNA: TGTGCCAGCAGCGGGGGGTTACTAGCCCAAGAGACCCAGTACTTC
J: TRBJ2-5
D: .
V: TRBV9

CDR3: CASSLAKGPSSSGANVLTF
DNA: TGTGCCAGTAGTCTGGCGAAGGGGCCCTCTTCCTCTGGGGCCAACGTCCTGACTTTC
J: TRBJ2-6
D: .
V: TRBV19

CDR3: CASSSGVAGGGSTDTQYF
DNA: TGTGCCAGCAGCTCCGGGGTAGCGGGAGGGGGGAGCACAGATACGCAGTATTTT
J: TRBJ2-3
D: TRBD2
V: TRBV11-2

CDR3: CASSQDSSGKQPQHF
DNA: TGTGCCAGCAGCCAGGACAGCTCCGGTAAACAGCCCCAGCATTTT
J: TRBJ1-5
D: .
V: TRBV9

CDR3: CASSQDHPTNQETQYF
DNA: TGTGCCAGCAGCCAAGATCACCCCACAAACCAAGAGACCCAGTACTTC
J: TRBJ2-5
D: .
V: TRBV14

CDR3: CASSQSGQSNEKLFF
DNA: TGTGCCAGCAGCCAGTCGGGACAGAGTAATGAAAAACTGTTTTTT
J: TRBJ1-4
D: TRBD1
V: TRBV2

CDR3: CASSVSDQSSYEQYF
DNA: TGTGCCAGCTCTGTTAGCGACCAGAGCTCCTACGAGCAGTACTTC
J: TRBJ2-7
D: .
V: TRBV18

CDR3: CASSPPRGQETQYF
DNA: TGTGCCAGCAGCCCTCCGAGGGGGCAAGAGACCCAGTACTTC
J: TRBJ2-5
D: .
V: TRBV28

CDR3: CASSLTGGVGETQYF
DNA: TGTGCCAGCAGCTTAACAGGGGGCGTGGGGGAGACCCAGTACTTC
J: TRBJ2-5
D: TRBD1
V: TRBV7-3

CDR3: CATWTGSNGYTF
DNA: TGTGCCACCTGGACAGGGTCCAATGGCTACACCTTC
J: TRBJ1-2
D: TRBD1
V: TRBV10-3

CDR3: CSVGNRGSIPGELFF
DNA: TGCAGCGTTGGGAATCGCGGGAGCATCCCCGGGGAGCTGTTTTTT
J: TRBJ2-2
D: TRBD2
V: TRBV29-1

CDR3: CATSIDRVNTEAFF
DNA: TGTGCCACCAGCATAGACAGGGTTAACACTGAAGCTTTCTTT
J: TRBJ1-1
D: TRBD1
V: TRBV15

CDR3: CSGGQGRHEQYF
DNA: TGCAGCGGGGGACAGGGTAGGCACGAGCAGTACTTC
J: TRBJ2-7
D: TRBD1
V: TRBV29-1

CDR3: CASSPQGSGNTIYF
DNA: TGTGCCAGCAGTCCACAGGGATCTGGAAACACCATATATTTT
J: TRBJ1-3
D: .
V: TRBV2

CDR3: CASSSTAGARTDTQYF
DNA: TGTGCCAGCTCATCTACAGCGGGAGCGAGAACAGATACGCAGTATTTT
J: TRBJ2-3
D: TRBD2
V: TRBV18

CDR3: CASSRGRDNNEQFF
DNA: TGTGCCAGCTCTCGTGGCCGGGACAACAATGAGCAGTTCTTC
J: TRBJ2-1
D: .
V: TRBV18

CDR3: CASSEHDTYEQYF
DNA: TGTGCCAGCAGTGAACATGATACCTACGAGCAGTACTTC
J: TRBJ2-7
D: .
V: TRBV6-4

CDR3: CASSDPGEVTDTQYF
DNA: TGCGCCAGCAGTGACCCCGGGGAAGTCACAGATACGCAGTATTTT
J: TRBJ2-3
D: .
V: TRBV10-2

CDR3: CASSHGLAGGTIKGVQYF
DNA: TGTGCCAGCTCACACGGACTAGCGGGAGGGACGATAAAAGGGGTTCAGTACTTC
J: TRBJ2-4
D: TRBD2
V: TRBV18

CDR3: CASSGTSGNTGELFF
DNA: TGTGCCAGCAGCGGGACTAGCGGAAACACCGGGGAGCTGTTTTTT
J: TRBJ2-2
D: TRBD2
V: TRBV5-4

CDR3: CASSTLTGDNEQFF
DNA: TGTGCCAGCAGCACCCTGACAGGGGACAATGAGCAGTTCTTC
J: TRBJ2-1
D: TRBD1
V: TRBV7-6

CDR3: CASSLAGGSTDTQYF
DNA: TGTGCCAGCAGTTTAGCGGGAGGAAGCACAGATACGCAGTATTTT
J: TRBJ2-3
D: TRBD2
V: TRBV6-1

CDR3: CASSRGGHEYGYTF
DNA: TGTGCCAGCAGCCGCGGGGGACATGAATATGGCTACACCTTC
J: TRBJ1-2
D: .
V: TRBV11-2

CDR3: CASSLEGGEVFF
DNA: TGTGCCAGCAGCTTAGAAGGAGGGGAGGTTTTCTTT
J: TRBJ1-1
D: .
V: TRBV7-9

CDR3: CASSLDRSNQPQHF
DNA: TGTGCCAGCAGCTTAGACAGGAGCAATCAGCCCCAGCATTTT
J: TRBJ1-5
D: .
V: TRBV7-9

CDR3: CASSPEQGRSSYEQYF
DNA: TGTGCCAGCAGCCCGGAACAGGGGAGAAGCTCCTACGAGCAGTACTTC
J: TRBJ2-7
D: TRBD1
V: TRBV5-5

CDR3: CASSEGQNYEQYF
DNA: TGCGCCAGCAGCGAGGGACAGAACTACGAGCAGTACTTC
J: TRBJ2-7
D: TRBD1
V: TRBV5-1

CDR3: CASSLGSSGSSYEQYF
DNA: TGTGCCAGCAGCTTGGGGAGTAGCGGAAGCTCCTACGAGCAGTACTTC
J: TRBJ2-7
D: .
V: TRBV5-4

CDR3: CASSLGQGFGWPQHF
DNA: TGTGCCAGCAGTTTGGGACAGGGGTTCGGGTGGCCCCAGCATTTT
J: TRBJ1-5
D: TRBD1
V: TRBV28

CDR3: CASGPRRIYEQYF
DNA: TGTGCCAGCGGCCCGCGGAGGATCTACGAGCAGTACTTC
J: TRBJ2-7
D: .
V: TRBV2

CDR3: CASPSGMDEQFF
DNA: TGTGCCAGCCCTAGCGGGATGGATGAGCAGTTCTTC
J: TRBJ2-1
D: TRBD2
V: TRBV28

CDR3: CASSYTLRDMRDTQYF
DNA: TGCGCCAGCAGTTACACCTTACGGGATATGAGAGATACGCAGTATTTT
J: TRBJ2-3
D: .
V: TRBV5-1

CDR3: CASSVTSGSLEQYF
DNA: TGTGCCAGCAGCGTGACTAGCGGGAGCCTCGAGCAGTACTTC
J: TRBJ2-7
D: TRBD2
V: TRBV9

CDR3: CASSFWTSGLVEQYF
DNA: TGTGCCAGCAGCTTTTGGACTAGCGGACTAGTCGAGCAGTACTTC
J: TRBJ2-7
D: TRBD2
V: TRBV7-9